The 3 T cell receptor beta chains below all came from one sample that was sequenced in a study of T cells in Graves' hyperthyroidism and ophthalmopathy (dated by TCRdb to between 2019 and 2020). The library was produced with multiplex PCR. The listed sequencing device is Illumina HiSeq 2000. Amplification of TCR beta CDR3 regions was carried out from RNA transcripts. The TCR CDR3 was subjected to a first round of RT-PCR using the HTBI primer set and the Qiagen OneStep RT-PCR kit. TCRdb ran its own pipeline on the public reads, namely fastp trimming at Q25 and MiXCR clone calling, and kept in-frame beta chains. Entries are consolidated by CDR3 protein sequence, retaining the most common genes and DNA. The sample table records hundreds of thousands of distinct CDR3 sequences; less than 20% of these occur just once. 45% to 50% of the sample is held by the ten biggest clonotypes. The sample was blood. The receptors were gathered from a man aged 40-55 years with Graves' ophthalmopathy.

The chain recombines TRBV6-5 with TRBJ1-1; no definite D call. This CDR3 is built from 15 residues. Between the trimmed V and J ends, which lost 1 base and 5 bases, there was a span of 14 bases. Germline V lookup: CDR1 MNHEY, CDR2 SVGAGI. CDR3 region: CASSYFGTTETEAFF. CDR3 coding DNA: TGTGCCAGCAGTTACTTCGGCACGACGGAGACTGAAGCTTTCTTT.

This clonotype was detected a few times. The chain uses TRBV7-9 and TRBJ1-1; D perhaps matches TRBD1 (6 bases). V lost 4 bases, J lost 4 bases, and 10 bases lay in between. CDR3 length: 13 amino acids. The germline V gene has CDR1 SEHNR and CDR2 FQNEAQ (reference sequence). The CDR3 protein is CASSSDSGTEAFF. The CDR3, as DNA: TGTGCCAGCAGCTCGGACAGTGGCACTGAAGCTTTCTTT.

The chain links TRBV12-3 or TRBV12-4 to TRBJ1-4, with no clear D. The CDR3 contains 13 residues. The V end lost 2 bases, the J end lost 3 bases, and 4 bases lay between the germline ends. This CDR3 is CASSLKSNEKLFF. The CDR3 DNA reads TGTGCCAGCAGTTTAAAGTCTAATGAAAAACTGTTTTTT.